The clone carrying this T cell receptor beta chain has ten or more counts. Its antigen is unidentified. The sample belongs to a study of early T cells in non-severe SARS-CoV-2 infection. General study points: There was a bias toward anti-spike CD8 responses in VDJdb matching, which missed private and CD4 specificities.

This CDR3 spans 15 amino acids. Germline V gene lookup returns CDR1 MNHEY and CDR2 SVGAGI. V lost 6 bases and J lost 9; bases outside the gene matches: 7. Separate cDNA molecules each had unique molecular identifiers attached to them. TCRdb reprocessed the 5' RACE reads with MiXCR, giving one entry per CDR3 protein. This sample carries over 70,000 distinct CDR3 sequences, 14% of them seen once, and the ten largest clones take about 7.5%. The receptor's source is an adult who was a healthcare worker with PCR-confirmed SARS-CoV-2 infection or an uninfected control (not recorded which). This chain connects TRBV6-5 to TRBJ2-1, with 14 bases fitting TRBD2. The source material was whole blood. The CDR3 loop is CASSTGTSGSVEQFF. In DNA, the CDR3 is TGTGCCAGCAGCACCGGGACTAGCGGGAGTGTTGAGCAGTTCTTC.